This T cell receptor beta chain derives from a study of blood T cell repertoires in COVID-19 (dated by TCRdb to the early 2020s). Study-level background: Samples covering the acute and convalescent phases of COVID-19 were provided by collaborators in the United States, Italy and Spain. The dataset comprised deeply sampled blood TCRbeta repertoires from subjects exposed to, actively infected with, or recovered from COVID-19. The material from the prospective study consisted of cDNA or gDNA derived from T cells, B-cell-depleted T cells, or PBMCs. The repertoires were released in a freely available public database intended as a resource for research on the immune response to SARS-CoV-2. Nearly every sample came with metadata listing a de-identified subject ID, COVID-19 status, age in years and sex. Where available, HLA class I and class II types were obtained from metadata supplied by the sample provider rather than from assay-based typing. Samples were obtained from the ongoing ImmuneRACE study (first 160 participants) and from some 1,200 subjects provided by 6 global collaborators. General conclusions and limits of the study: The quantity of clinical and demographic metadata differed by source and by participant and was supplied without curation.

V has 4 bases trimmed and J has 4 bases trimmed; junction bases matching no gene number 10. CDR1 KGHDR and CDR2 SFDVKD were looked up in the germline V gene. Including the terminal cysteine and phenylalanine, the CDR3 comprises 16 residues. Here the CDR3 DNA is all that survives: 48 bases in frame from base 1. Collaborating institutions collected whole blood in K2EDTA tubes following their own protocols. Collaborator samples were shipped for TCRbeta analysis as frozen whole blood, isolated PBMCs, or DNA extracted from either sample type. In regard to this clone: The target of this receptor is not known. Per-nucleotide qualities are absent, and no much larger clonotype sits a single base away.

The immunoSEQ Assay, a bias-controlled multiplex PCR, was used to amplify TCRbeta CDR3 regions from genomic DNA. The authors processed their data as follows. The number of nucleated cells in each sample was estimated by amplification of reference gene primers within the assay. To quantify the absolute abundance of each unique TCRbeta CDR3 rearrangement, sequence reads were collapsed and filtered. For each sample, productive Simpson clonality was calculated as the square root of Simpson's diversity index over productive rearrangements. Drawn from immuneACCESS, this table holds only the in-frame rearrangements with V and J called that TCRdb kept. Clones are partly lost; checked studies trace under half to an unresolved V gene and leave the rest unexplained. V and J calls and clone size come straight from that table; D and trimming were deduced from the DNA. This sample holds 60,000 to 70,000 clones; 80% to 90% were observed only once. Jointly, the top ten make up roughly 1.4% of the sample.

The TCR originated in a woman aged 55-70 years with acute or convalescent COVID-19. The V gene is TRBV24-1 and the J gene is TRBJ1-2; TRBD1 agrees with 8 junctional bases. Material for sequencing was peripheral blood. The nucleotide sequence reads as follows: TGTGCCACCAGTGAGGGTTCCAGGGGGCCCATCTATGGCTACACCTTC. This translates into CATSEGSRGPIYGYTF.